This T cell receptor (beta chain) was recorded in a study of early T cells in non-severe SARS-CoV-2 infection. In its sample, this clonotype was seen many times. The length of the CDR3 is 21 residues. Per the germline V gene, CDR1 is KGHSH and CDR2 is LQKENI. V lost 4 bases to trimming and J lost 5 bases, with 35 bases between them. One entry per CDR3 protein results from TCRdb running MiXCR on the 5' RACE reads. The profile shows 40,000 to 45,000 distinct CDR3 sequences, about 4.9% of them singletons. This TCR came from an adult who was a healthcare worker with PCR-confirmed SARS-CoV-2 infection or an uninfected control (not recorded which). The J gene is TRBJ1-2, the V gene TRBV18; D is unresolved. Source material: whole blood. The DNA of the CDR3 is TGTGCCAGCTCACGAGAAAGCGCGGTCGGAAAGGGTTTTTTTTTGTCTTATGGCTACACCTTC. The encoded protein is CASSRESAVGKGFFLSYGYTF.